A selection of T cell receptor beta chains follows, all from one sample in a study of T cell responses to AZD1222 COVID-19 vaccine. Sequencing used immunoSEQ multiplex PCR; TCRdb keeps in-frame clones, though not all of them. The sample shows around 250,000 clones, approximately 93% of them seen only once. The material was peripheral blood, obtained on day 0 of AZD1222 vaccination. These receptors originate from an adult in good health. Each CDR3 is given with its conserved first and last residue. The order of the fields is J gene, D gene, V gene, clone size, CDR3 protein, CDR3 DNA. The D gene is left open where the match is weak. Clone size, where shown, is once, few, many, or a class for clones that have expanded.

J gene: TRBJ1-1
D gene: NA
V gene: TRBV18
clone size: NA
CDR3 protein: CASSRQGYNTEAFF
CDR3 DNA: TGTGCCAGCTCACGTCAGGGGTACAACACTGAAGCTTTCTTT

J gene: TRBJ2-2
D gene: NA
V gene: TRBV9
clone size: NA
CDR3 protein: CASSQRSWGKNTGELFF
CDR3 DNA: TGTGCCAGCAGCCAGCGGTCTTGGGGGAAGAACACCGGGGAGCTGTTTTTT

J gene: TRBJ1-2
D gene: NA
V gene: TRBV29-1
clone size: NA
CDR3 protein: CSVEDLGSGYGYTF
CDR3 DNA: TGCAGCGTTGAAGATCTGGGATCCGGCTATGGCTACACCTTC

J gene: TRBJ2-7
D gene: TRBD1
V gene: TRBV5-6
clone size: NA
CDR3 protein: CASSRTGIYEQYF
CDR3 DNA: TGTGCCAGCAGCCGGACAGGGATCTACGAGCAGTACTTC

J gene: TRBJ2-5
D gene: TRBD2
V gene: TRBV6-2/TRBV6-3
clone size: NA
CDR3 protein: CASSYSGASGTQYF
CDR3 DNA: TGTGCCAGCAGTTACTCTGGGGCTAGCGGGACCCAGTACTTC

J gene: TRBJ1-5
D gene: NA
V gene: TRBV5-1
clone size: NA
CDR3 protein: CASSSGVGPGNQPQHF
CDR3 DNA: TGCGCCAGCAGCTCCGGGGTGGGGCCCGGCAATCAGCCCCAGCATTTT

J gene: TRBJ2-2
D gene: NA
V gene: TRBV14
clone size: many
CDR3 protein: CASSRGPRPTGELFF
CDR3 DNA: TGTGCCAGCAGCAGAGGGCCAAGGCCCACCGGGGAGCTGTTTTTT

J gene: TRBJ2-4
D gene: NA
V gene: TRBV4-2
clone size: NA
CDR3 protein: CASSQDISRGGDIQYF
CDR3 DNA: TGTGCCAGCAGCCAAGATATCAGTAGGGGGGGCGACATTCAGTACTTC

J gene: TRBJ2-5
D gene: TRBD2
V gene: TRBV7-9
clone size: NA
CDR3 protein: CASSPGLAGGYQETQYF
CDR3 DNA: TGTGCCAGCAGCCCGGGACTAGCGGGAGGTTACCAAGAGACCCAGTACTTC

J gene: TRBJ1-2
D gene: NA
V gene: TRBV5-4
clone size: once
CDR3 protein: CASSQIRSANYGYTF
CDR3 DNA: TGTGCCAGCAGCCAAATTAGGTCGGCTAACTATGGCTACACCTTC

J gene: TRBJ1-1
D gene: NA
V gene: TRBV5-1
clone size: NA
CDR3 protein: CASSLIGDSNTEAFF
CDR3 DNA: TGCGCCAGCAGCTTGATCGGAGATTCGAACACTGAAGCTTTCTTT

J gene: TRBJ1-5
D gene: TRBD1
V gene: TRBV6-5
clone size: NA
CDR3 protein: CASSGTGSQPQHF
CDR3 DNA: TGTGCCAGCTCCGGGACAGGGTCGCAGCCCCAGCATTTT

J gene: TRBJ1-5
D gene: NA
V gene: TRBV21-1
clone size: NA
CDR3 protein: CASSKGDKTGDKNQPQHF
CDR3 DNA: TGTGCCAGCAGCAAAGGGGACAAGACAGGGGATAAAAATCAGCCCCAGCATTTT

J gene: TRBJ1-1
D gene: NA
V gene: TRBV9
clone size: NA
CDR3 protein: CASSVEGGKGTEAFF
CDR3 DNA: TGTGCCAGCAGCGTAGAAGGGGGGAAGGGAACTGAAGCTTTCTTT

J gene: TRBJ2-7
D gene: NA
V gene: TRBV28
clone size: NA
CDR3 protein: CASRHLYEQYF
CDR3 DNA: TGTGCCAGCAGGCACCTCTACGAGCAGTACTTC